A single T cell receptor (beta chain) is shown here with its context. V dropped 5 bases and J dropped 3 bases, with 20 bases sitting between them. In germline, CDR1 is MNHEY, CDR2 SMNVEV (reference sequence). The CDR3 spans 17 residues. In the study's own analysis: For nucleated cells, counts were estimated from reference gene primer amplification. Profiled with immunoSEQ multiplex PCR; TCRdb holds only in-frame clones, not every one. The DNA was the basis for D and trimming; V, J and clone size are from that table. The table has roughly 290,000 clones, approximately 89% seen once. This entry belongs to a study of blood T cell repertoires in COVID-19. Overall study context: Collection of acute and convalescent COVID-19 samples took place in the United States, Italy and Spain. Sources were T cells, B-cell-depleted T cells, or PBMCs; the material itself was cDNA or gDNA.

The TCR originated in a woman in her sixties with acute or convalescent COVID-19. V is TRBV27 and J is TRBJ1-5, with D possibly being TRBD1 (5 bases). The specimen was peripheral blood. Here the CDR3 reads CASSIGPRDSHNQPQHF. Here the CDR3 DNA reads TGTGCCAGCAGTATTGGCCCCAGGGATTCCCACAATCAGCCCCAGCATTTT.